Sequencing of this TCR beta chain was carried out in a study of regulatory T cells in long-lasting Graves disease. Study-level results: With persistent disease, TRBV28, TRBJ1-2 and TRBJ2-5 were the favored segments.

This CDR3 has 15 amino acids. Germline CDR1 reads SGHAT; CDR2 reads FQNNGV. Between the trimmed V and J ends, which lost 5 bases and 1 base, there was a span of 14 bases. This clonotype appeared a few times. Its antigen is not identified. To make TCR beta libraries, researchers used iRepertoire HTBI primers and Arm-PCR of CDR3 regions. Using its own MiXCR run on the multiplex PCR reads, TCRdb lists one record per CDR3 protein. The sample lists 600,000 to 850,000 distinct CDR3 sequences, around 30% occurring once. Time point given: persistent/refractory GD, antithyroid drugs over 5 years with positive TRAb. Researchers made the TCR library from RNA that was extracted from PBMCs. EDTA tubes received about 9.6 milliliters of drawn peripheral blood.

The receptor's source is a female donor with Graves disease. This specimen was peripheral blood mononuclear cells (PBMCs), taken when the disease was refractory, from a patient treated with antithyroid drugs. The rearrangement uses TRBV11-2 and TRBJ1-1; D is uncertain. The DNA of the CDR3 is TGTGCCAGCAGCCCTGTAGCCGGTGGGAACACTGAAGCTTTCTTT. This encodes CASSPVAGGNTEAFF.